In terms of frequency, the clone carrying this T cell receptor (beta chain) is medium-sized. The antigen remains undetermined. CDR1 and CDR2 from the germline V gene are SQVTM and ANQGSEA. The CDR3 is 15 amino acids. The data stem from a study of CXCR3-negative and CXCR3-positive naive CD8 T cells. Study results and limitations: The study found CXCR3 expression partially decreased after cryopreservation and ran most assays on fresh PBMCs. Unlike memory cells, which differed, naive CXCR3-negative and CXCR3-positive cells had similar TRBV-TRBJ usage. Naive subsets had comparable surface CD5; TCR strength was inferred from TRB CDR3 properties.

The libraries of TRB cDNA were constructed through 5' RACE using UMI labels. For each CDR3 protein, TCRdb gives one entry from its re-call of the 5' RACE reads, without DNA. The table for this sample gives 45,000 to 65,000 distinct CDR3 sequences. The chain uses TRBV29-1 and TRBJ2-3; the TCRdb call, TRBD1, lacks DNA for checking. The clonotype was recovered from a human donor in good health. Some clones in this sample may be carry-over from other donors' samples. Sequencing used memory CD8+ T cells from blood. CDR3 sequence: CSVVARGTWMHTQYF.